These 15 T cell receptor beta chains were sequenced from one sample in a study of OX40 agonist ivuxolimab in advanced cancers. Repertoires were generated with immunoSEQ multiplex PCR, while TCRdb's copy carries only in-frame clones and drops some. The table lists 25,000 to 35,000 clones, 90% of them singletons. Sequencing used CD4+ or CD8+ T cells sorted from blood, obtained in a trial of the OX40 agonist ivuxolimab. These receptors came from an adult with an advanced solid tumor such as melanoma, head and neck, liver or kidney cancer.

The J gene is TRBJ2-1, the V gene TRBV7-9; TRBD2 aligns across 10 bases. There are 14 residues in the CDR3. The V segment lost 8 bases and the J segment 8 bases; nucleotides outside the gene matches: 9. Germline V gives CDR1 SEHNR, CDR2 FQNEAQ (reference sequence). CDR3 coding DNA: TGTGCCAGCCGCACCGGGACTAGCGTCCATGAGCAGTTCTTC. Protein: CASRTGTSVHEQFF.

This clone has just a few counts. The rearrangement joins TRBV27 to TRBJ1-1; 7 bases match TRBD1. Germline V CDR1 and CDR2: MNHEY, SMNVEV (reference sequence). The CDR3 sequence is 13 residues long. Losses at the gene ends were 8 bases for V and 5 bases for J; bases not matched to a gene: 8. The CDR3 DNA reads as TGTGCCAGCCGCGACAGGGTTTGGACTGAAGCTTTCTTT. This codes for CASRDRVWTEAFF.

The V gene is TRBV29-1, the J gene TRBJ1-6; a possible D gene is TRBD1 (6 bases). Trimming cost V 8 bases and J 8 bases, with 16 bases left between them. CDR1 is SQVTM and CDR2 is ANQGSEA in the germline V gene. The CDR3 totals 13 residues. The CDR3 bases are TGCAGCTTCCAGACAGGAATTGATTCACCCCTCCACTTT. Its protein product is CSFQTGIDSPLHF.

The chain recombines TRBV28 with TRBJ2-1; D not resolved. The CDR3 has 13 residues. Germline V gene data show CDR1 as MDHEN and CDR2 as SYDVKM. Trimming left V 7 bases short and J 4 bases short, with 11 bases between. CDR3 DNA: TGTGCCAGCAAAAGCTCTCTATACAATGAGCAGTTCTTC. Its translation is CASKSSLYNEQFF.

The V gene is TRBV18, the J gene TRBJ2-5; D tentatively fits TRBD1 or TRBD2 (6 bases each). The ends were cut back, 2 bases at V and 4 bases at J, with 14 bases in the middle. Germline values: CDR1 KGHSH, CDR2 LQKENI. This CDR3 comprises 15 residues. This CDR3 is CASSPYPGAGETQYF. The CDR3 region has the DNA TGTGCCAGCTCACCATACCCGGGGGCCGGAGAGACCCAGTACTTC.

The chain couples TRBV29-1 to TRBJ2-5, with D unresolved. The germline V and J ends were trimmed by 6 bases and 4 bases, with 6 bases remaining between them. The length of the CDR3 is 10 residues. In germline, CDR1 is SQVTM, CDR2 ANQGSEA. This CDR3 is CSVPLETQYF. The CDR3 coding sequence is TGCAGCGTCCCCTTAGAGACCCAGTACTTC.

The V gene is TRBV4-3, the J gene TRBJ2-3; D possibly matches TRBD1 or TRBD2 (5 bases each). CDR3 length: 16 residues. Trimming shortened V by 0 bases and J by 0 bases, and 10 bases separated the two germline ends. CDR1 is LGHNA, CDR2 YSLEER, per germline. CDR3 region: CASSQDGAGSTDTQYF. In DNA, the CDR3 is TGCGCCAGCAGCCAAGATGGGGCGGGCAGCACAGATACGCAGTATTTT.

The J gene is TRBJ2-5, the V gene TRBV28, with unresolved D. The germline V gene encodes CDR1 MDHEN and CDR2 SYDVKM. The CDR3 has 14 amino acids. The V and J ends lost 4 bases and 4 bases respectively, with 13 bases between them. DNA of the CDR3: TGTGCCAGCAGTTCAGTGTCTAAGAGAGAGACCCAGTACTTC. The encoded protein is CASSSVSKRETQYF. Together with reference TRBV28 and TRBJ2-5, the CDR3 gives the full variable domain: DVKVTQSSRYLVKRTGEKVFLECVQDMDHENMFWYRQDPGLGLRLIYFSYDVKMKEKGDIPEGYSVSREKKERFSLILESASTNQTSMYLCASSSVSKRETQYFGPGTRLLVL.

This clone was observed a single time. This chain uses TRBV5-1 with TRBJ2-7; 7 bases are shared with TRBD1. The V gene's germline CDR1 is SGHRS and CDR2 YFSETQ. The CDR3 is 14 amino acids. V lost 4 bases to trimming and J lost 2 bases; unmatched junction nucleotides: 6. The chain's CDR3 is CASSGTGDPYEQYF. In DNA, the CDR3 is TGCGCCAGCAGCGGTACAGGGGATCCCTACGAGCAGTACTTC.

The chain joins TRBV6-5 to TRBJ1-1; no clear D. Trimming took 4 bases from V and 3 from J, leaving 6 bases between them. This CDR3 contains 12 residues. Germline V gene data show CDR1 as MNHEY and CDR2 as SVGAGI. The CDR3 nucleotides are TGTGCCAGCAGTTCCGAGTACACTGAAGCTTTCTTT. Its translation is CASSSEYTEAFF.

The V call is TRBV4-3, the J call TRBJ2-7; 7 positions agree with TRBD2. The CDR3 extends over 15 amino acids. Germline trimming cut 1 base from V and 4 bases from J; bases unmatched to any gene: 7. CDR1 and CDR2 from the germline V gene are LGHNA and YSLEER. CDR3 region: CASSQVAGVGYEQYF. The CDR3 nucleotides read TGCGCCAGCAGCCAAGTGGCGGGAGTGGGGTACGAGCAGTACTTC.

This chain joins TRBV5-1 and TRBJ1-1; no clear D. Looked up from germline, CDR1 is SGHRS and CDR2 is YFSETQ. Trimming removed 3 bases from V and 5 bases from J, with 14 bases in between. The CDR3 is 14 amino acids. In DNA, the CDR3 is TGCGCCAGCAGCTCTAGGGCCCCTCGGACTGAAGCTTTCTTT. Translated: CASSSRAPRTEAFF.

The chain is built from TRBV7-2 and TRBJ2-1; TRBD2 agrees at 9 bases. From germline, CDR1 is SGHTA and CDR2 FQGNSA. V was clipped by 1 base and J by 10 bases; unmatched bases: 11. The CDR3 is 16 amino acids. The CDR3 DNA sequence: TGTGCCAGCAGCTTAGTGGAAGCGGGAGGCCGTACGGAGCAGTTCTTC. This sequence encodes CASSLVEAGGRTEQFF.

V usage is TRBV19 and J usage is TRBJ1-5; D is possibly TRBD1 (6 bases). Trimming stripped 10 bases from V and 3 bases from J, with 13 bases between. The CDR3 has 13 residues. CDR1 and CDR2 from the germline V gene are LNHDA and SQIVND (reference sequence). The CDR3 is CAISQGHNQPQHF. The CDR3 DNA is TGTGCCATCTCACAGGGACACAATCAGCCCCAGCATTTT.

The chain joins TRBV11-3 to TRBJ2-7, with TRBD2 as a possible D gene (5 bases). V shed 5 bases and J shed 0 bases, with 8 bases lying between them. Germline V gives CDR1 SGHNT, CDR2 YENEEA. The CDR3 spans 13 residues. Here the CDR3 DNA reads TGTGCCAGCAGCCCTCGGGGCTCCTACGAGCAGTACTTC. Protein product: CASSPRGSYEQYF.